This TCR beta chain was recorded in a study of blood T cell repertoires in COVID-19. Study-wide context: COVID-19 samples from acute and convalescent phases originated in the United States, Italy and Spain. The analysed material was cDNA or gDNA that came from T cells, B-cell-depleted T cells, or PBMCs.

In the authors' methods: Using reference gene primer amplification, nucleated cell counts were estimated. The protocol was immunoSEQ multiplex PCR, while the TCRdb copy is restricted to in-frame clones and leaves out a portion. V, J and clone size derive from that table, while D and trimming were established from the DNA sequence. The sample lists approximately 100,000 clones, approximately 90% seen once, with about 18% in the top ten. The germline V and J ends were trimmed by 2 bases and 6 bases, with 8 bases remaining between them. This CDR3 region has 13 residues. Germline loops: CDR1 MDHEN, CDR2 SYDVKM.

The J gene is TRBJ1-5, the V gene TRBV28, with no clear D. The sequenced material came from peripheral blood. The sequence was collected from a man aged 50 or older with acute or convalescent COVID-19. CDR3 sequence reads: CASSLLGSQPQHF. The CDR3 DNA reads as TGTGCCAGCAGTTTACTGGGGAGTCAGCCCCAGCATTTT.